This entry describes one T cell receptor beta chain. Sequencing was performed with immunoSEQ multiplex PCR; in TCRdb, only in-frame clones are kept and a portion is missing. The sample yields roughly 550,000 clones, more than 75% seen once. These data are taken from a study of shared T cell receptors in the human thymus. CDR1 SGHVS and CDR2 FNYEAQ come from the germline V gene. There are 18 residues in the CDR3. With 0 bases removed from V and 0 bases from J, the gap between germline ends came to 17 bases. This same sample was also taken into another study, of human thymus T cells. From that report: It looked as if thymic and blood repertoires used V and J genes in a biased way.

Sequencing input: thymocytes. The V gene is TRBV7-6, the J gene TRBJ2-5; D is perhaps TRBD1 (6 bases). The receptor was isolated from a boy younger than two with a congenital heart defect. Here the CDR3 DNA reads TGTGCCAGCAGCTTAGCGGGCCAGACAGGTCCTTACCAAGAGACCCAGTACTTC. Amino acid sequence: CASSLAGQTGPYQETQYF. The complete variable domain, with remaining parts taken from reference TRBV7-6 and TRBJ2-5, reads GAGVSQSPRYKVTKRGQDVALRCDPISGHVSLYWYRQALGQGPEFLTYFNYEAQQDKSGLPNDRFSAERPEGSISTLTIQRTEQRDSAMYRCASSLAGQTGPYQETQYFGPGTRLLVL.